This T cell receptor (beta chain) was sequenced during a study of T cell repertoires in cytomegalovirus infection. Study in general: Used in the study were CMV epitopes, some recently identified and HLA-C-restricted, others well-studied and HLA-B-restricted.

TCRdb analysed the reads with MiXCR anew, one entry per CDR3 protein. The sample records about a million distinct CDR3 sequences, roughly 30% being singletons. To note about this clonotype: The target antigen is unknown.

Study-wide results and caveats: HLA-C-restricted CMV clonotypes gave the most frequent clonotype in two of eight donors.

CDR3 size: 15 residues. The germline CDR1 and CDR2 sequences are MNHEY and SMNVEV (reference sequence). Trimming stripped 7 bases from V and 4 bases from J, with 16 bases between. This chain uses TRBV27 with TRBJ1-4; D is possibly TRBD1 (5 bases). Sequenced material: cultured CD8+ T cells from PBMCs, taken from culture after CMV antigen stimulation. The receptor comes from a human donor in good health (CMV status not recorded). Some clones in this sample may be carry-over from other donors' samples. The CDR3 reads CASTPVGGSNEKLFF. The DNA for the CDR3 is TGTGCCAGCACTCCCGTGGGGGGAAGTAATGAAAAACTGTTTTTT.